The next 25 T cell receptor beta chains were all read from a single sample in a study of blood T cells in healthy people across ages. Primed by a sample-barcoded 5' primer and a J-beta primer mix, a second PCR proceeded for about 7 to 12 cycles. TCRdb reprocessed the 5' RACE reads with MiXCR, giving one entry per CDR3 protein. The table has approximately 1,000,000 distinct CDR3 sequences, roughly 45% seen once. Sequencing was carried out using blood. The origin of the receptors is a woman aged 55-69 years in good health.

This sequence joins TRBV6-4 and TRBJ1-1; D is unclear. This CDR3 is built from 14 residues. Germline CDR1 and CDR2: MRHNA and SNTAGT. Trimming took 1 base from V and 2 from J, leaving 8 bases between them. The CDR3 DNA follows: TGTGCCAGCAGTGACTTGGGCGGAAACACTGAAGCTTTCTTT. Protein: CASSDLGGNTEAFF.

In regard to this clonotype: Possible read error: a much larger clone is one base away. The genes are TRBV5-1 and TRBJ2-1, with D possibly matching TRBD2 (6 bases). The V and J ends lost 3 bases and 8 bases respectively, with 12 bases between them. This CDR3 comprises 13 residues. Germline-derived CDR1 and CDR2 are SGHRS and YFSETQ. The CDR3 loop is CASSWGGQDEQFF. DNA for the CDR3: TGCGCCAGCAGCTGGGGAGGTCAGGATGAGCAGTTCTTC.

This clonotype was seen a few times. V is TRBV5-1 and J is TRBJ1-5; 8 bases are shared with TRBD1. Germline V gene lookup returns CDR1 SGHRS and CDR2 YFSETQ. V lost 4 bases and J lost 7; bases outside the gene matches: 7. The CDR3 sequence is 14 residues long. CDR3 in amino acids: CASSPGTGHQPQHF. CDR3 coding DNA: TGCGCCAGCAGCCCAGGGACAGGTCACCAGCCCCAGCATTTT.

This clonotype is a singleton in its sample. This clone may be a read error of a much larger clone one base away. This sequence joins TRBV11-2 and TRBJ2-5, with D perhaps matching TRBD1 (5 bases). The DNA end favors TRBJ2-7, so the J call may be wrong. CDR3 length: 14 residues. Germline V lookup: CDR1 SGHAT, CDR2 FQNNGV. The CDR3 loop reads CAGSSRPGQGEQYF. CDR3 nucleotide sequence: TGTGCCGGCAGCTCAAGACCCGGGCAGGGCGAGCAGTACTTC.

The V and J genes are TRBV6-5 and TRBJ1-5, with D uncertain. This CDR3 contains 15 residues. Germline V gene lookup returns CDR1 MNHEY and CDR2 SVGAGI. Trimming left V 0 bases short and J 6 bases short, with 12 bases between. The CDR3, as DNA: TGTGCCAGCAGTTACTCAGGGTTGATGACTCAGCCCCAGCATTTT. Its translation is CASSYSGLMTQPQHF.

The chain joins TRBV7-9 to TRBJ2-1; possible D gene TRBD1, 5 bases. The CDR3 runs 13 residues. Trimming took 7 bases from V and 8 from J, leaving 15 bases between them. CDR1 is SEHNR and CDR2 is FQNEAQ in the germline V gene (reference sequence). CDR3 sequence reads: CASNPAGPHEQFF. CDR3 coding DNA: TGTGCCAGCAACCCGGCAGGGCCGCATGAGCAGTTCTTC. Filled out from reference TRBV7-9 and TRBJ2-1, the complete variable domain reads DTGVSQNPRHKITKRGQNVTFRCDPISEHNRLYWYRQTLGQGPEFLTYFQNEAQLEKSRLLSDRFSAERPKGSFSTLEIQRTEQGDSAMYLCASNPAGPHEQFFGPGTRLTVL.

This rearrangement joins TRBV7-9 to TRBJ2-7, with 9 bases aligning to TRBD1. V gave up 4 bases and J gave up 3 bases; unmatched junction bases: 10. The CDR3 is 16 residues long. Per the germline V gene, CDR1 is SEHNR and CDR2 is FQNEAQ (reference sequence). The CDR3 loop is CASSSTGGDRVYEQYF. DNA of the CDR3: TGTGCCAGCAGCTCAACAGGGGGGGACAGGGTCTACGAGCAGTACTTC.

DNA of the CDR3: TGCAAGCCTGCTCTCCGGGACAGAAGGAACGTGAACACTGAAGCTTTCTTT. Translation gives CKPALRDRRNVNTEAFF. The chain is built from TRBV20-1 and TRBJ1-1; 7 bases match TRBD1. Germline V lookup: CDR1 DFQATT, CDR2 SNEGSKA (reference sequence). The CDR3 spans 17 residues.

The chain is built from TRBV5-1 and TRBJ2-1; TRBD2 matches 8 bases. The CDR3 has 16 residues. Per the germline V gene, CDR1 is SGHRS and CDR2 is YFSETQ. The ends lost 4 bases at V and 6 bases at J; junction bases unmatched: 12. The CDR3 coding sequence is TGCGCCAGCAGCCCTACTAGCGGAAGGACCACCAATGAGCAGTTCTTC. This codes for CASSPTSGRTTNEQFF.

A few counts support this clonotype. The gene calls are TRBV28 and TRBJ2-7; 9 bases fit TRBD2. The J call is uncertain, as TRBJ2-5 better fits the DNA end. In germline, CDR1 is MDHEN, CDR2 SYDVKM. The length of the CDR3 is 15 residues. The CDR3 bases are TGTGCCAGCAGTTCGCGGGAGGGCTGGAGAAAGACCCAGTACTTC. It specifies CASSSREGWRKTQYF.

CDR3 sequence reads: CASSSGGAPYEQYF. The CDR3 nucleotides read TGTGCCAGCAGTTCAGGGGGCGCGCCCTACGAGCAGTACTTC. This chain joins TRBV27 and TRBJ2-7, with 8 bases that match TRBD1. The CDR3 totals 14 residues. Germline CDR1 and CDR2: MNHEY and SMNVEV (reference sequence). The V gene end was trimmed by 4 bases and the J gene end by 2 bases; junction bases not matched to a gene: 4.

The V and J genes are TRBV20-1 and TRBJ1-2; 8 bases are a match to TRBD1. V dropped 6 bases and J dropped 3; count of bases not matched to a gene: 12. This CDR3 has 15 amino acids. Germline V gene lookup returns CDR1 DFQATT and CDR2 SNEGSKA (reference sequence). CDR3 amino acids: CSAHAWTGKDYGYTF. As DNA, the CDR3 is TGCAGTGCCCACGCCTGGACAGGGAAGGACTATGGCTACACCTTC.

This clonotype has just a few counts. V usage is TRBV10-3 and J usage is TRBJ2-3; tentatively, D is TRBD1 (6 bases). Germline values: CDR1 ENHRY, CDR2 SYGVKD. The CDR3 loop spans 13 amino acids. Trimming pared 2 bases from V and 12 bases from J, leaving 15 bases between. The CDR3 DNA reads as TGTGCCATCAGTGAGGGGGACACAGATAATCAGTATTTT. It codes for CAISEGDTDNQYF.

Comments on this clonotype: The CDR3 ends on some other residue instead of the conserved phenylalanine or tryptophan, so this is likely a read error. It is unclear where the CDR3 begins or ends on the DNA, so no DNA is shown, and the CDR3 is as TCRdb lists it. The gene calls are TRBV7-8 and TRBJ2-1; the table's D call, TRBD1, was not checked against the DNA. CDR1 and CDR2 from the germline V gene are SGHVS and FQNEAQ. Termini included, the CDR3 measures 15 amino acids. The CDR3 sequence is CASSLDQGLDYTFGS.

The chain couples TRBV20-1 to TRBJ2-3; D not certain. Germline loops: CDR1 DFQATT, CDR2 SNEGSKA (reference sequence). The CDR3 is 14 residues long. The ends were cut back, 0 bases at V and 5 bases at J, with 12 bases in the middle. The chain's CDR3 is CSARDIYGGDTQYF. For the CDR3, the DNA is TGCAGTGCTAGAGATATTTATGGTGGAGATACGCAGTATTTT.

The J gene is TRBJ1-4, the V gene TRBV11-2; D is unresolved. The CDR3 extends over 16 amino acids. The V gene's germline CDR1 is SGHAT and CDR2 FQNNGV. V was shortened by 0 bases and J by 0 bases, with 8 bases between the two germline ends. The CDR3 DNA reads TGTGCCAGCAGCTTAGAGTGGGCCGCAACTAATGAAAAACTGTTTTTT. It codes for CASSLEWAATNEKLFF.

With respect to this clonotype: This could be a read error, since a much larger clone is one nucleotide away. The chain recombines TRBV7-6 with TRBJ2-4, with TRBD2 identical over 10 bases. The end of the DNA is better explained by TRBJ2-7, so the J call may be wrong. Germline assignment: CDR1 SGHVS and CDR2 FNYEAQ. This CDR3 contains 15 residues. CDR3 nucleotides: TGTGCCAGCAGCTTAGTGAGCGGGAGGGGCGACGAGCAGTACTTC. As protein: CASSLVSGRGDEQYF.

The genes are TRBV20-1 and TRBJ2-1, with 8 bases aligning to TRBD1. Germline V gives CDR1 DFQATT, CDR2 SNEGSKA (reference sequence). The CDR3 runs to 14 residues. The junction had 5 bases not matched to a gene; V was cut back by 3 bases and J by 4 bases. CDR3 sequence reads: CSASDGTGYNEQFF. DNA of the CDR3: TGCAGTGCTAGCGACGGGACAGGATACAATGAGCAGTTCTTC.

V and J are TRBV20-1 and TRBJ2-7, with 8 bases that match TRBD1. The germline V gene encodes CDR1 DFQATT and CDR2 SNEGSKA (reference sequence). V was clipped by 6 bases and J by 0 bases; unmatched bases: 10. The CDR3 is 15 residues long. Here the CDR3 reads CSATRLDRGSYEQYF. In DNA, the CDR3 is TGCAGTGCCACCCGACTCGACAGGGGCTCCTACGAGCAGTACTTC.

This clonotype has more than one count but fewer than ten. The CDR3 loop is CASSQGADSPLHF. DNA of the CDR3: TGTGCCAGCAGTCAGGGGGCTGATTCACCCCTCCACTTT. The chain employs TRBV6-5 and TRBJ1-6; 8 bases match TRBD1. The CDR3 runs to 13 residues. From germline, CDR1 is MNHEY and CDR2 SVGAGI. With V trimmed by 5 bases and J by 8 bases, 2 bases remained unmatched.

The DNA for the CDR3 is TGCGCCAGCAGCACACGACCAAGCACAGATACGCAGTATTTT. Translation gives CASSTRPSTDTQYF. J is TRBJ2-3 and V is TRBV5-1, with D unresolved. V lost 4 bases to trimming and J lost 0 bases, with 9 bases between them. The germline V gene encodes CDR1 SGHRS and CDR2 YFSETQ. The CDR3 is 14 amino acids.

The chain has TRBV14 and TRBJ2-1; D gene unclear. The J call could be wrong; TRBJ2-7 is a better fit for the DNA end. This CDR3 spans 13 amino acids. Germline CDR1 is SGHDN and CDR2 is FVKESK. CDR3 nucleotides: TGTGCCAGCAGCCAATCTTGGGCCAGTGAGCAGTACTTC. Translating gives CASSQSWASEQYF.

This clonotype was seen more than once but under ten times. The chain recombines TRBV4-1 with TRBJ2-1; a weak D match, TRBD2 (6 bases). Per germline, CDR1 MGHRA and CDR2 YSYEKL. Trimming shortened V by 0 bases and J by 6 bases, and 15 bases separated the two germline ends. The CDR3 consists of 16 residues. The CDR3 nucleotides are TGCGCCAGCAGCCAAGATGTGAGGGAGGATCGCAATGAGCAGTTCTTC. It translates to CASSQDVREDRNEQFF.

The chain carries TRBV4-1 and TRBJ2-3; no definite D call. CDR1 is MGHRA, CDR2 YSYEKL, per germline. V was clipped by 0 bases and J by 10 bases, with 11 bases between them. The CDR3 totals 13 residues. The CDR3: CASSQDPESPQYF. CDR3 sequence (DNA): TGCGCCAGCAGCCAAGACCCCGAGAGCCCGCAGTATTTT.

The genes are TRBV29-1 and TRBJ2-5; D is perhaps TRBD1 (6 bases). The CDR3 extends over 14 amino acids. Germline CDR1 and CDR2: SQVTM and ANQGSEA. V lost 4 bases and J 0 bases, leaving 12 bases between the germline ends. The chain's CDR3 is CSVAFHRDQETQYF. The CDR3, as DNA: TGCAGCGTTGCGTTCCACAGGGACCAAGAGACCCAGTACTTC.